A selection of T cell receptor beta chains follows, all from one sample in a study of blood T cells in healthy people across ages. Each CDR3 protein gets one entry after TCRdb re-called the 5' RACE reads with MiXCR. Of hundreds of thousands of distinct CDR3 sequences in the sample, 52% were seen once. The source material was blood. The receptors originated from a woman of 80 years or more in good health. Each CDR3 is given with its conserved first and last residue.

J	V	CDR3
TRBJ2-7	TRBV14	CASSAGGYEQYF
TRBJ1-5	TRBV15	CATSKGVNQPQHF
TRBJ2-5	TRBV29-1	CSADSGRGEQYF
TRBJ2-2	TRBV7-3	CASSLFGQRAGELFF
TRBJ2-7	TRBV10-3	CAIRGLGSHRYEQYF
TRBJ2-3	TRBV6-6	CASSYRGPTDTQYF
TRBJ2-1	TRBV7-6	CASSLRPLAGAYNEQFF
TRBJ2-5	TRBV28	CASSVSPGTETQYF
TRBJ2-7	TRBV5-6	CASSFTGEYEQYF
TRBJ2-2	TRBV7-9	CASSLDRRGGELFF
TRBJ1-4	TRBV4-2	CASSRGQKTGQNEKLFF
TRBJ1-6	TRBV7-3	CASSERPGNSPLHF
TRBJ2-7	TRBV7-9	CASSLSNTWGKQYF
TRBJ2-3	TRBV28	CASSRLAGPSTDTQYF
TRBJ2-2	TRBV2	CASSTRDRVNTGELFF
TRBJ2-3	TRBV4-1	CASSQDPSGFGNTQYF
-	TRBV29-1	CSVADRAETQYF
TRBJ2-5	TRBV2	CASSGRGLFTETQYF
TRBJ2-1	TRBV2	CASSVDRGEHNEQFF
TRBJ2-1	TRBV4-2	CTSSRSYGTSGDEQFF
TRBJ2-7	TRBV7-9	CASSDTRGEQYF
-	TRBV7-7	CASSHTSGRPETQYF
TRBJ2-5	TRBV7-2	CASSPAGGTQYF
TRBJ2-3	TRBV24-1	CATGDSTDTQYF
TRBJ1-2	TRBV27	CASSEGFGYTF
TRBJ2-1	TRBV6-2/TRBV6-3	CASSQLLSVNYEQFF
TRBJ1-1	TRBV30	CAWSAQGNTEAFF
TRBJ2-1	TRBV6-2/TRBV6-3	CASKRGNSYNEQFF
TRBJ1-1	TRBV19	CASKRWTEAFF
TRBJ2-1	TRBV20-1	CSARRSEYDYNEQFF
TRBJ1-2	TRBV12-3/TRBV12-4	CASNLEGDGYTF
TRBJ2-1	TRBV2	CASSEKGGAGYNEQFF
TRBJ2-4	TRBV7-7	CASSLERQRAEAKNIQYF
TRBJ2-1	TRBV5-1	CASSLVAGGNYNEQFF
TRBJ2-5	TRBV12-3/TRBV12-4	CASSPGPGGIFLEGQYF
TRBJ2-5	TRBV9	CASSARRGNEQYF
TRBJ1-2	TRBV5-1	CASSLAKGGYGYTF
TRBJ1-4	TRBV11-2	CASSTSGSSEEKLFF
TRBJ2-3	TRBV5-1	CASSFSDGGSSDTQYF
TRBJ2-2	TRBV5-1	CASSLDPAGSTGELFF
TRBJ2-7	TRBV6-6	CASSRGQDNSYEQYF
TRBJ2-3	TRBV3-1	CASRGRGTQYF
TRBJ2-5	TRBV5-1	CASRSGEETQYF
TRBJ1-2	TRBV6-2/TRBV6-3	CASSRTNPQGSSYGYTF
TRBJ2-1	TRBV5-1	CASSGVASGIYNEQFF
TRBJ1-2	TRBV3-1	CASSQAHGYTF
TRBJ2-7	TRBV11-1	CASSRGEDYEQYF
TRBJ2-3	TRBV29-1	CSVDSSDTDTQYF
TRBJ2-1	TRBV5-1	CASSFITEGRQFF
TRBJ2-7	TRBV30	CAWRGHGTYEQYF
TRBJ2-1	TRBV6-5	CASSPPDSSYNERFF
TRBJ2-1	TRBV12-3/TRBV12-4	CASSGGGASEQFF
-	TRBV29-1	CSVSAGEQYF
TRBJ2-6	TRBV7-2	CASSSLGTANSGANVLTF
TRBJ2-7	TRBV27	CASSDSPTEARYEQYF
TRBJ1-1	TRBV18	CASSPPGQMNTEAFF
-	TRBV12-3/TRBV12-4	CASSNQGGVGEQYF
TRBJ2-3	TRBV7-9	CASSRKVSQDTQYF
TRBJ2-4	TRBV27	CASSLLARGAIKYF